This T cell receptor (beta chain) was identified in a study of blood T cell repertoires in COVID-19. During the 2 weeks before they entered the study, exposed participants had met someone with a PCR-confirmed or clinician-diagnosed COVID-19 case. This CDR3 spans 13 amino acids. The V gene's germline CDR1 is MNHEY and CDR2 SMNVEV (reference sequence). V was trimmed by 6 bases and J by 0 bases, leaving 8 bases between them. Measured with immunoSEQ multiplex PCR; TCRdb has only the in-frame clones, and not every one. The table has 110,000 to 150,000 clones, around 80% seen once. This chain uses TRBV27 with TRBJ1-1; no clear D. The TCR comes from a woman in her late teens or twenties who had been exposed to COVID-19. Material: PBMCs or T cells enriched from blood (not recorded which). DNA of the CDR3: TGTGCCAGCAGCGGGTTTATGAACACTGAAGCTTTCTTT. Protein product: CASSGFMNTEAFF.